Sequencing of this TCR beta chain was carried out in a study of beta chain features in type 1 diabetes. Study in general: Healthy donors, compared against patients, showed similar age, gender and cell yields. Study results and caveats: Fewer insertions but more deletions were seen at VDJ junctions in type 1 diabetes patients. The question left open here concerned HLA type influencing TCRB rearrangement.

All of the isolated RNA was reverse transcribed, so expressed TCRB transcripts were sequenced. TCRdb's copy holds only in-frame clones and misses some; the assay was immunoSEQ multiplex PCR. The table lists hundreds of thousands of clones, 15% of them singletons, with 0.09% to 0.095% in the top ten. A sort by CD45RO/CCR7/CD25/CD127/CD95/CD27 yielded CD4+ naive, central memory, regulatory and stem cell-like memory cells. There are a few counts of this clone. Its specificity is not known. The sequencing input was naive CD4+ T cells from blood. This clonotype was sampled from a man younger than 35 in good health.

The CDR3 sequence is CASSLETGNNYGYTF. CDR3 DNA sequence: TGCGCCAGCAGCTTGGAGACAGGGAATAACTATGGCTACACCTTC. The V gene is TRBV5-1, the J gene TRBJ1-2; 7 bases line up with TRBD1. CDR3 length equals 15 residues. CDR1 and CDR2 from the germline V gene are SGHRS and YFSETQ. V lost 0 bases, J lost 1 base, and 3 bases stayed unmatched.